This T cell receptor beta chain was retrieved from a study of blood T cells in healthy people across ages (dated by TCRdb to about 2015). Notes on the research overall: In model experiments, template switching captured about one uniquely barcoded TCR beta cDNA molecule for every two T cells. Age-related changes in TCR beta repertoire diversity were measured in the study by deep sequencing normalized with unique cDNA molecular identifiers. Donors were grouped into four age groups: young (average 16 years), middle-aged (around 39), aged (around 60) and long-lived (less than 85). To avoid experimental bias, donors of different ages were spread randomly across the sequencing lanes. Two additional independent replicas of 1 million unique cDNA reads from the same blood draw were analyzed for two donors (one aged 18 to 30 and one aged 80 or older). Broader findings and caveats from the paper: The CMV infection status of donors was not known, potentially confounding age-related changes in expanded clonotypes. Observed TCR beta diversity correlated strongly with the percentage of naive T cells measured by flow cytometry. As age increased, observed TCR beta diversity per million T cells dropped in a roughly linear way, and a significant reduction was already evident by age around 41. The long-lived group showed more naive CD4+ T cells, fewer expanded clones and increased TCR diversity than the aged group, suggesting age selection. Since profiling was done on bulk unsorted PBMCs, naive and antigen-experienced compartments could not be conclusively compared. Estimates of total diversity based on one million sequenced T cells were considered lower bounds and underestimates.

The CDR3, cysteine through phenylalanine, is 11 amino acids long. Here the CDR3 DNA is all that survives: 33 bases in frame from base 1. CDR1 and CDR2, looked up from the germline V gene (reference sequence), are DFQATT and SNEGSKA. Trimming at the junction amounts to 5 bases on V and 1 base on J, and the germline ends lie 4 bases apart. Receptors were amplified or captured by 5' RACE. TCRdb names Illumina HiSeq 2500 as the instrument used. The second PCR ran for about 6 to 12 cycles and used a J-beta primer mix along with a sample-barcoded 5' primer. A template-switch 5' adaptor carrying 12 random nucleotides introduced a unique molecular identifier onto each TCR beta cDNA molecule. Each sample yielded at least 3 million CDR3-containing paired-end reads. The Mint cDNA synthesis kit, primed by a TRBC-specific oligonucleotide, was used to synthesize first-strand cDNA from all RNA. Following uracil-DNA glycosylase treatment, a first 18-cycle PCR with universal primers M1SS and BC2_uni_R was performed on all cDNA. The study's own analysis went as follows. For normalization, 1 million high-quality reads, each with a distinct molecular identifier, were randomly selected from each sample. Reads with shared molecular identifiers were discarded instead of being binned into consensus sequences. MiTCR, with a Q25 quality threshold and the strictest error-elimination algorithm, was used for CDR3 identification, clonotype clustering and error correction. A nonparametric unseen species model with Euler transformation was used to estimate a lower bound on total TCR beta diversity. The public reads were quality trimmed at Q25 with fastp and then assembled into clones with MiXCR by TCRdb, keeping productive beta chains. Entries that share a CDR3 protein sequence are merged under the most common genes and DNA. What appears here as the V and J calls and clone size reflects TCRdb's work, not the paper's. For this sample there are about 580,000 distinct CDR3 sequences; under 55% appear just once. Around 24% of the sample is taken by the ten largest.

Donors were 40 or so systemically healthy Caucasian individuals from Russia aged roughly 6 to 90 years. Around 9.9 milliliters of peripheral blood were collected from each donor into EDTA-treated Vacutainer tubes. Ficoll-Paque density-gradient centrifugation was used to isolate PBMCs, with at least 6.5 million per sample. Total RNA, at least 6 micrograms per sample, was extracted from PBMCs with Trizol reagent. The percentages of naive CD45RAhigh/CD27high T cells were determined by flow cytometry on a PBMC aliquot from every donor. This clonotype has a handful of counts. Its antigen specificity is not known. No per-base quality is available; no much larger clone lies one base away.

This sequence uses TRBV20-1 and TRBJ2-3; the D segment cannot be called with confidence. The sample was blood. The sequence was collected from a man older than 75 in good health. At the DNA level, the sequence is TGCAGTGCTTTGCGCACAGATACGCAGTATTTT. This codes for CSALRTDTQYF.